This T cell receptor beta chain was obtained from a study of T-cell reconstitution after alpha-beta-depleted transplantation in children. Study findings and constraints: Expanded graft clones, several hundred of them, were reportedly the source of alpha-beta T cells about two months after transplant.

Unmatched junction bases numbered 18, after V lost 0 bases and J lost 5 bases. The V gene's germline CDR1 is DFQATT and CDR2 SNEGSKA (reference sequence). CDR3 length: 19 amino acids. Preparation of the TCRbeta library was carried out with unique molecular identifiers. MiXCR, run by TCRdb on the PCR reads, gives a single entry per CDR3 protein. Of over 450,000 distinct CDR3 sequences listed, roughly a tenth are singletons. The table lists this clonotype with a few counts. Its antigen is undetermined. The material was PBMCs, obtained before TCRalphabeta/CD19-depleted stem cell transplant. This receptor was taken from a child aged 2-9 years with inherited bone marrow failure, due to receive a stem cell transplant. The genes are TRBV20-1 and TRBJ2-1, with 8 bases matching TRBD2. CDR3 amino acids: CSARDLGGLVIERDNEQFF. CDR3 coding DNA: TGCAGTGCTAGAGATCTTGGGGGACTAGTTATCGAACGGGACAATGAGCAGTTCTTC.